The source of this TCR beta chain is a study of blood T cell repertoires in COVID-19. The overall study: COVID-19 samples from acute and convalescent phases originated in the United States, Italy and Spain. From T cells, B-cell-depleted T cells, or PBMCs came the material, which was cDNA or gDNA.

The CDR3 length is 16 residues. V gave up 5 bases and J gave up 2 bases; unmatched junction bases: 5. Germline V CDR1 and CDR2: MDHEN, SYDVKM. Original handling: Reference gene primers were amplified, and this amplification served to estimate nucleated cell counts. The protocol was immunoSEQ multiplex PCR, while the TCRdb copy is restricted to in-frame clones and leaves out a portion. The V and J calls and clone size come from that table; D and trimming were worked out from the DNA. This table has roughly 190,000 clones, just under 85% appearing once. Sequenced sample: peripheral blood. This chain uses TRBV28 with TRBJ1-4, with 10 bases aligning to TRBD1. This TCR derives from a woman in her 70s with active or convalescent COVID-19. The CDR3 spells CASSQTGGATNEKLFF. The CDR3 DNA reads as TGTGCCAGCAGTCAGACAGGGGGCGCGACTAATGAAAAACTGTTTTTT. Full variable domain (remainder filled in from reference TRBV28 and TRBJ1-4): DVKVTQSSRYLVKRTGEKVFLECVQDMDHENMFWYRQDPGLGLRLIYFSYDVKMKEKGDIPEGYSVSREKKERFSLILESASTNQTSMYLCASSQTGGATNEKLFFGSGTQLSVL.